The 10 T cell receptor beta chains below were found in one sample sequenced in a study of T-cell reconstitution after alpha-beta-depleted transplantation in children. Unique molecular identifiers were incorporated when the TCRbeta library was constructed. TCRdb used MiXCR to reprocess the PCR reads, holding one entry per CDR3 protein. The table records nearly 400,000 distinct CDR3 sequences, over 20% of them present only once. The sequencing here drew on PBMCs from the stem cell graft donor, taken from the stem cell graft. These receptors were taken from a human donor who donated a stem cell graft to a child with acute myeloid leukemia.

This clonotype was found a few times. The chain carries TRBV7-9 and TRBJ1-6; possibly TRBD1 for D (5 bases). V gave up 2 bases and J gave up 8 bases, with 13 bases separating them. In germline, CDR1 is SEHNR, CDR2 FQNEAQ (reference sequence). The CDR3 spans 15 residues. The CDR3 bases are TGTGCCAGCAGCTTATTATCAGGGTTGCATTCACCCCTCCACTTT. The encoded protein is CASSLLSGLHSPLHF.

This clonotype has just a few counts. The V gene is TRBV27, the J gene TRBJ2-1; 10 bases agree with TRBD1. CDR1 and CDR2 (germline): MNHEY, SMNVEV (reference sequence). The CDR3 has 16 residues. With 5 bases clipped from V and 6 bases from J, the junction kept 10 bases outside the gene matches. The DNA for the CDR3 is TGTGCCAGCAGTCCGACAGTGGGACAGGGGATCAATGAGCAGTTCTTC. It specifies CASSPTVGQGINEQFF.

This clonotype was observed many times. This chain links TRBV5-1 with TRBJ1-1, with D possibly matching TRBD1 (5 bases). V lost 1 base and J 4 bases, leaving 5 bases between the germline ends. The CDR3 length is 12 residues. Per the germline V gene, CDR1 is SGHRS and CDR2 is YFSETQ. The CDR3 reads CASSLTGTEAFF. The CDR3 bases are TGCGCCAGCAGCTTGACAGGCACTGAAGCTTTCTTT.

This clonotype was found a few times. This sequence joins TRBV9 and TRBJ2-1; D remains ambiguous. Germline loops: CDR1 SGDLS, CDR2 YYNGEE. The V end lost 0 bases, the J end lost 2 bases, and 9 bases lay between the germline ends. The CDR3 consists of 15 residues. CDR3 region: CASSVDASPYNEQFF. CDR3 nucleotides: TGTGCCAGCAGCGTAGACGCCAGTCCCTACAATGAGCAGTTCTTC.

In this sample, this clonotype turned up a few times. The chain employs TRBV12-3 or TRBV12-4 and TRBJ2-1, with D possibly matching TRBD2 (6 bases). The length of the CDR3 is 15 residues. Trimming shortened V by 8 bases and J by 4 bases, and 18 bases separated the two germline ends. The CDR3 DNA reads TGTGCCAGCCGCCCTCGGCGGGATGAATACAATGAGCAGTTCTTC. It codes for CASRPRRDEYNEQFF.

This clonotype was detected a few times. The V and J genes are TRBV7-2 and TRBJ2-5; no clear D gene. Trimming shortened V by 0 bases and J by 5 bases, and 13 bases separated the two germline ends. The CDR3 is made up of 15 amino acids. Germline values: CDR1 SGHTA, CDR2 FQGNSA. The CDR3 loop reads CASSLAPASWETQYF. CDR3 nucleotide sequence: TGTGCCAGCAGCTTAGCGCCGGCTAGTTGGGAGACCCAGTACTTC.

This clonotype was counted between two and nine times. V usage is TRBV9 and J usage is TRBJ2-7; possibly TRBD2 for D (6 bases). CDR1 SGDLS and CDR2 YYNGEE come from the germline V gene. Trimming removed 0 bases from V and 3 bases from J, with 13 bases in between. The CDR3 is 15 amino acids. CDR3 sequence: CASSVGGGNNYEQYF. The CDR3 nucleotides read TGTGCCAGCAGCGTAGGGGGCGGGAATAACTACGAGCAGTACTTC. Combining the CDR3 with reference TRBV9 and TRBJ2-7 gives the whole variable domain DSGVTQTPKHLITATGQRVTLRCSPRSGDLSVYWYQQSLDQGLQFLIQYYNGEERAKGNILERFSAQQFPDLHSELNLSSLELGDSALYFCASSVGGGNNYEQYFGPGTRLTVT.

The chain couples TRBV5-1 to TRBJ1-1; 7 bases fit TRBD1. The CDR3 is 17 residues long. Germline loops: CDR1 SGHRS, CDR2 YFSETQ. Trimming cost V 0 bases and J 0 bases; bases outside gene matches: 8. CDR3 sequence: CASSLAWEGAMNTEAFF. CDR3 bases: TGCGCCAGCAGCTTGGCCTGGGAGGGGGCAATGAACACTGAAGCTTTCTTT.

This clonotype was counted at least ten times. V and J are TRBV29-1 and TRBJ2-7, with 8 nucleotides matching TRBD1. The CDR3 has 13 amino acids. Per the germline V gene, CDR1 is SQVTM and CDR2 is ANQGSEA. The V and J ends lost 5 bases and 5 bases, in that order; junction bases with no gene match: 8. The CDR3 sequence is CSVRGQGWNEQYF. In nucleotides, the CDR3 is TGCAGCGTTAGAGGACAGGGCTGGAACGAGCAGTACTTC.

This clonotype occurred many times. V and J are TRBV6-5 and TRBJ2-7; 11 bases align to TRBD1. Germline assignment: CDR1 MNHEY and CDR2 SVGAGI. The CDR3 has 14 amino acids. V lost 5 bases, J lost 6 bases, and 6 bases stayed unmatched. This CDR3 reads CASSPGTGGGEQYF. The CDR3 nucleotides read TGTGCCAGCAGTCCCGGGACAGGGGGTGGCGAGCAGTACTTC.